This TCR beta chain was recovered during a study of post-analysis software for immune sequencing data (dated by TCRdb to 2014 to 2015). Context from the whole study: The recorded disease courses included relapsing-remitting, secondary progressive and progressive-relapsing multiple sclerosis, and some patients had no subtype annotation. The patient repertoires were compared against around 11 previously published healthy control repertoires obtained from donors aged about 6 to 28 years. A subset of samples was prepared in parallel using single-end sample barcoding, then pooled and co-amplified after Illumina adapter ligation.

The investigation overall reported the following: The multiple sclerosis patient group was slightly younger than the control group. Patients showed significantly higher frequencies than controls for five TRBV segments, among them TRBV5-6, TRBV5-1 and TRBV20-1. Significantly lower normalized Chao1 diversity was found in multiple sclerosis patients than in controls, suggesting substantial peripheral T-cell clonal expansion. Strong co-clustering of samples prepared in the same batch was shown by direct clustering with F measure, prompting a batch-effect correction.

To demonstrate the VDJtools post-analysis software, the study profiled TCR beta repertoires from the peripheral blood of 10 to 15 young patients with multiple sclerosis. The multiple sclerosis patients were children and adolescents between about 6 and 16 years of age. The library came from PCR. The sample was run on an Illumina HiSeq 2500. To reduce PCR and sequencing biases, unique molecular identifiers were incorporated into the TCR beta cDNA libraries. Every 1 to 10 million input T cells yielded 500,000 or so cDNA molecules, meaning each molecule approximated one T cell. The same protocol used for the earlier healthy control dataset was applied to prepare and sequence the patient libraries. Within a given batch, samples were prepared together, multiplexed and sequenced on the same HiSeq lane. The published analysis was carried out like this. MIGEC was used to process the raw barcoded reads, and molecular identifier groups with only a single read were discarded before consensus assembly and CDR3 extraction. VDJtools was used for post-analysis of the clonotype tables, with diversity normalized by down-sampling every dataset to the smallest sample size. In repertoire overlap clustering, CDR3 amino acid sequences, but not nucleotide sequences, were matched to correct batch-related cross-sample contamination. TCRdb reran the public reads through fastp at Q25 and MiXCR, keeping productive beta chains. CDR3 protein sequences are deduplicated, and each keeps its most common genes and DNA. TCRdb's processing, not the study's, gives the V and J calls here. The sample yields about 150,000 distinct CDR3 sequences; about 30% were counted once. The ten most abundant clones make up approximately 1.5% of the sample.

This clonotype was counted a single time. It has no known antigen specificity. At one boundary the junction diverges from the germline segment, which might be a read error. Sequences LGHDT (CDR1) and YNNKEL (CDR2) are obtained from the germline V gene (reference sequence). The CDR3 measures 14 amino acids from cysteine to phenylalanine. CDR3 DNA only is kept here, 42 bases in frame from base 1. Recombination linked TRBV3-1 to TRBJ2-5; perhaps TRBD2 is the D gene, with 6 bases matching. This sequence was found in a girl aged 5-17 years with multiple sclerosis. The sample consisted of blood. The bases read TGTGCCAGCAGCCAACGGGACTTCCAAGAGACCCGGTACTTC. Its product reads: CASSQRDFQETRYF.